This T cell receptor (beta chain) was identified in a study of vaccination effects on CD4 cells after COVID-19. The germline CDR1 and CDR2 sequences are LNHNV and YYDKDF (reference sequence). The V end was cut by 3 bases, the J end by 8 bases, with 13 bases between. The CDR3 is made up of 13 amino acids. Details on this clone: Its cognate antigen is unknown.

CD4+ T cells specific for antigen were expanded with viral peptide pools by the ViraFEST assay before sequencing. Isolation of CD4+ T cells took place after around 10 days of culture. Convalescent patients had PCR-confirmed SARS-CoV-2 infection between March and December 2020. Profiled with immunoSEQ multiplex PCR; TCRdb holds only in-frame clones, not every one. The sample includes around 23,000 clones, 70% to 80% of them seen just once. The sequencing here drew on CD4+ T cells from PBMCs cultured with a peptide pool, taken before COVID-19 vaccination. This rearrangement joins TRBV15 to TRBJ1-2, with D perhaps TRBD1 (6 bases). The receptor was isolated from a human donor who had a prior SARS-CoV-2 infection. The DNA for the CDR3 is TGTGCCACCAGCAGCCGAACAGGGACGGGCTACACCTTC. Translated: CATSSRTGTGYTF.